This T cell receptor (beta chain) was obtained from a study of blood T cell repertoires in COVID-19. Study information: COVID-19 samples, acute and convalescent, were from the United States, Italy and Spain. PBMCs, B-cell-depleted T cells, or T cells were the source of the cDNA or gDNA that made up the material.

This CDR3 is 13 amino acids long. Germline trimming cut 6 bases from V and 7 bases from J; bases unmatched to any gene: 3. Germline V lookup: CDR1 WSHSY, CDR2 SAAADI. In the source study's methods: Cell counts per sample came from amplifying reference gene primers. Method: immunoSEQ multiplex PCR; TCRdb's copy keeps in-frame clones and lacks some. For V, J and clone size, that table is used; D and trimming come from the DNA. The sample yields roughly 80,000 clones, 65% to 85% seen once. This clonotype originated in an older man with active or convalescent COVID-19. Sequencing was performed on peripheral blood. This chain links TRBV10-2 with TRBJ2-1; 10 bases are a match to TRBD2. The CDR3 bases are TGCGCCAGCAGGAGCGGGGGGGCAAATGAGCAGTTCTTC. Translated, it gives CASRSGGANEQFF.